Presented here are 13 T cell receptor beta chains from one specimen sequenced in a study of OX40 agonist ivuxolimab in advanced cancers. Library preparation used the immunoSEQ multiplex PCR assay. Here the immuneACCESS table is served through TCRdb, limited to in-frame sequences with V and J called. Missing clones are a known gap in these copies; in checked studies unresolved V genes cover under half, and the rest lacks a known reason. In this sample the table shows around 64,000 clones, roughly 80% of which occur a single time. More than 1% of the sample goes to the ten largest clones. Here the sequenced sample was CD4+ or CD8+ T cells sorted from blood, taken in a trial of the OX40 agonist ivuxolimab. The receptors shown here come from an adult with an advanced solid tumor such as melanoma, head and neck, liver or kidney cancer.

The chain employs TRBV4-3 and TRBJ2-2; possible D gene TRBD1, 7 bases. V was trimmed by 0 bases and J by 6 bases, leaving 14 bases between them. Germline V lookup: CDR1 LGHNA, CDR2 YSLEER. CDR3 size: 16 residues. In DNA form, the CDR3 reads TGCGCCAGCAGCCAAGATCGTCTCAGGGGGGCCGGGGAGCTGTTTTTT. This codes for CASSQDRLRGAGELFF.

The V and J genes are TRBV5-1 and TRBJ2-5; TRBD1 aligns across 11 bases. This CDR3 contains 15 residues. Per the germline V gene, CDR1 is SGHRS and CDR2 is YFSETQ. V was clipped by 0 bases and J by 5 bases; unmatched bases: 3. The CDR3 reads CASSLGTGGSETQYF. CDR3 nucleotide sequence: TGCGCCAGCAGCTTGGGGACAGGGGGCTCGGAGACCCAGTACTTC.

This chain uses TRBV19 with TRBJ1-2; D is unresolved. The germline gives CDR1 LNHDA, CDR2 SQIVND (reference sequence). The CDR3 contains 12 residues. The V end was cut by 9 bases, the J end by 6 bases, with 14 bases between. CDR3 in DNA: TGTGCCAGGTCCGGCCCTTTGCATGGCTACACCTTC. As protein: CARSGPLHGYTF.

The J gene is TRBJ1-1, the V gene TRBV5-4; TRBD1 is a possible D gene (6 bases). The CDR3 is 14 residues long. Germline CDR1 reads SGHNT; CDR2 reads YYREEE (reference sequence). Trimming removed 0 bases at V and 7 bases at J, with 13 bases between. CDR3 amino acids: CASSLVGGQLEAFF. The DNA of the CDR3 is TGTGCCAGCAGCTTGGTGGGGGGGCAACTTGAAGCTTTCTTT.

V and J are TRBV6-6 and TRBJ1-1; D ambiguous. Germline loops: CDR1 MNHNY, CDR2 SVGAGI (reference sequence). V lost 9 bases and J lost 1, with 12 bases in between. The CDR3 contains 13 residues. DNA for the CDR3: TGTGCCAGTATTTACTTAGAGAACACTGAAGCTTTCTTT. This encodes CASIYLENTEAFF.

The chain carries TRBV19 and TRBJ1-2; D possibly corresponds to TRBD1 (6 bases). The CDR3 is 16 amino acids. CDR1 LNHDA and CDR2 SQIVND come from the germline V gene (reference sequence). The germline V and J ends were trimmed by 4 bases and 0 bases, with 15 bases remaining between them. The CDR3, as DNA: TGTGCCAGTAGTAGGAACTGGGACATCTCTAACTATGGCTACACCTTC. Amino acid sequence: CASSRNWDISNYGYTF.

The gene calls are TRBV7-8 and TRBJ1-5; no firm D call. Trimming stripped 6 bases from V and 5 bases from J, with 14 bases between. Germline CDR1 reads SGHVS; CDR2 reads FQNEAQ. The CDR3 spans 14 residues. The CDR3 is CASSLRTGDQPQHF. The CDR3 bases are TGTGCCAGCAGTTTACGGACGGGAGATCAGCCCCAGCATTTT. Full variable domain (rest looked up from reference TRBV7-8 and TRBJ1-5): GAGVSQSPRYKVAKRGQDVALRCDPISGHVSLFWYQQALGQGPEFLTYFQNEAQLDKSGLPSDRFFAERPEGSVSTLKIQRTQQEDSAVYLCASSLRTGDQPQHFGDGTRLSIL.

This clone was seen only a few times. The chain links TRBV10-1 to TRBJ1-1; D remains unclear. The germline V gene encodes CDR1 WNHNN and CDR2 SYGVQD (reference sequence). The V end was cut by 3 bases, the J end by 0 bases, with 14 bases between. The CDR3 spans 16 residues. CDR3 loop: CASSDEYGVLNTEAFF. The CDR3 bases are TGCGCCAGCAGTGACGAATATGGGGTCTTGAACACTGAAGCTTTCTTT.

The rearrangement joins TRBV27 to TRBJ1-1; D is uncertain. V was clipped by 4 bases and J by 0 bases, with 12 bases between them. Germline values: CDR1 MNHEY, CDR2 SMNVEV (reference sequence). This CDR3 region has 15 residues. CDR3 sequence: CASSSLKIMNTEAFF. For the CDR3, the DNA is TGTGCCAGCAGTTCTCTTAAGATAATGAACACTGAAGCTTTCTTT.

CDR3: CASSVQGGYDYGYTF. The DNA of the CDR3 is TGTGCCAGCAGCGTTCAAGGGGGCTATGACTATGGCTACACCTTC. This rearrangement joins TRBV7-2 to TRBJ1-2; 7 nucleotides align to TRBD1. J gave up 3 bases and V 5 bases, and 9 bases lay outside the gene matches. The CDR3 has 15 residues. Germline V CDR1 and CDR2: SGHTA, FQGNSA.

V usage is TRBV5-4 and J usage is TRBJ1-3; D unresolved. CDR3 size: 13 residues. Germline assignment: CDR1 SGHNT and CDR2 YYREEE (reference sequence). V was cut by 3 bases and J by 0 bases, with 4 bases left in between. As DNA, the CDR3 is TGTGCCAGCAGCTGGGCCTCTGGAAACACCATATATTTT. Its protein product is CASSWASGNTIYF.

V usage is TRBV20-1 and J usage is TRBJ2-1, with D perhaps given as TRBD1 or TRBD2 (5 bases each). The CDR3 runs to 10 residues. Trimming stripped 3 bases from V and 13 bases from J, with 10 bases between. Germline CDR1 and CDR2: DFQATT and SNEGSKA (reference sequence). The CDR3 here is CSASGTAQFF. In DNA form, the CDR3 reads TGCAGTGCTAGCGGGACGGCCCAGTTCTTC.

The CDR3 here is CASSYRGDTEAFF. The CDR3 DNA reads TGTGCCAGCAGTTACCGAGGGGACACTGAAGCTTTCTTT. The gene calls are TRBV6-5 and TRBJ1-1, with a possible D match to TRBD1 (5 bases). The ends were cut back, 2 bases at V and 3 bases at J, with 7 bases in the middle. Germline V gene sequence: CDR1 MNHEY, CDR2 SVGAGI. The CDR3 runs to 13 residues.